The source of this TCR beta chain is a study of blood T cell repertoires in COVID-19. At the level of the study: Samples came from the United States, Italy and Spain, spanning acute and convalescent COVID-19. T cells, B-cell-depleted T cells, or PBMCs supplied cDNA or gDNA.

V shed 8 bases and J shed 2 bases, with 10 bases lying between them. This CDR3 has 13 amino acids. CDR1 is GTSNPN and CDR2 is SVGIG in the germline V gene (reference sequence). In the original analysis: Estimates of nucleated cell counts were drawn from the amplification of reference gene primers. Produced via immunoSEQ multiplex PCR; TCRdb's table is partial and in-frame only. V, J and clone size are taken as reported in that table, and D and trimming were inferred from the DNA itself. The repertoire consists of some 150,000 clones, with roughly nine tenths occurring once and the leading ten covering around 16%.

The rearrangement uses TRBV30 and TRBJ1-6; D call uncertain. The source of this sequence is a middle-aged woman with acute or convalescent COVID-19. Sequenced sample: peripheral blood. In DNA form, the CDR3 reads TGTGCCCGCCAGGATACCTATAATTCACCCCTCCACTTT. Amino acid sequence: CARQDTYNSPLHF.